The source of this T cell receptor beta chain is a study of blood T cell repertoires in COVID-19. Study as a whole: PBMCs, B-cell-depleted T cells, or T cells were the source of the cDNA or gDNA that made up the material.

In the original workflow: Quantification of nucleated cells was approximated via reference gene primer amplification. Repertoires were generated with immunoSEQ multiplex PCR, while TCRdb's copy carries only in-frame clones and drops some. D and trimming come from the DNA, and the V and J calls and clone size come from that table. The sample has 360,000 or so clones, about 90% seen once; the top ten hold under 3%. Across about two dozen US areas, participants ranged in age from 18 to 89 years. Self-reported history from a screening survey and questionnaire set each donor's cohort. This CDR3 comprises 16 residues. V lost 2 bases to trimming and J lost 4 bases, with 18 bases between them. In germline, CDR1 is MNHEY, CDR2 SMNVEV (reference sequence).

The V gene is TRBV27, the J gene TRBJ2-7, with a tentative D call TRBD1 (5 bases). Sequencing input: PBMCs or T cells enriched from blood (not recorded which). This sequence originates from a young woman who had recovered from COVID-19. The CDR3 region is CASSLTRVLLPYEQYF. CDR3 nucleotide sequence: TGTGCCAGCAGTTTAACCAGGGTCCTCCTTCCTTACGAGCAGTACTTC.